This T cell receptor beta chain came from a study of blood T cell repertoires in COVID-19. Study-wide background: COVID-19 samples, acute and convalescent, were from the United States, Italy and Spain. Sources were T cells, B-cell-depleted T cells, or PBMCs; the material itself was cDNA or gDNA.

The CDR3 length is 16 residues. Germline assignment: CDR1 DFQATT and CDR2 SNEGSKA (reference sequence). Trimming cost V 3 bases and J 7 bases; bases outside gene matches: 12. In the study's own analysis: Nucleated cell counts were estimated from reference gene primer amplification. Here immunoSEQ multiplex PCR was the method, and the copy in TCRdb shows in-frame clones only, minus some. D and trimming were read from the DNA, whereas the V and J calls and clone size are those reported in that table. The sample gives 350,000 to 450,000 clones, 85% of which show up once; 3% to 4.5% is in the top ten. Sequences were obtained from peripheral blood. The clonotype was recovered from a woman aged 18-29 years with acute or convalescent COVID-19. V and J are TRBV20-1 and TRBJ2-1; TRBD2 matches at 10 bases. The CDR3 DNA sequence: TGCAGTGCTAGTTCGGTCCTAGCGGGGGATTTTAATGAGCAGTTCTTC. It is translated as CSASSVLAGDFNEQFF.